One sample yielded the 7 T cell receptor beta chains listed below, sequenced in a study of early T cells in non-severe SARS-CoV-2 infection (dated by TCRdb to about 2021). Library prep was done by 5' RACE. Sequencing relied on a NextSeq 500. TCRdb reworked the public reads: Q25 trimming with fastp, MiXCR clone assembly, productive beta chains retained. Rows with one shared CDR3 protein collapse into an entry with the most common genes and DNA. The sample profile shows about 64,000 distinct CDR3 sequences; roughly 13% of them were found once. More than 1.2% of the sample comes from the top ten. Specimen: whole blood, collected at baseline. These receptors all stem from an adult who was a healthcare worker with PCR-confirmed SARS-CoV-2 infection or an uninfected control (not recorded which).

This clonotype was counted at least ten times. This chain uses TRBV20-1 with TRBJ1-4; D unresolved. Germline CDR1 reads DFQATT; CDR2 reads SNEGSKA (reference sequence). The CDR3 loop spans 13 amino acids. V was clipped by 4 bases and J by 0 bases, with 6 bases between them. The chain's CDR3 is CSATPATNEKLFF. In DNA, the CDR3 is TGCAGTGCTACCCCCGCAACTAATGAAAAACTGTTTTTT.

This clonotype has more than one count but fewer than ten. The CDR3 loop reads CASSPTDTTNEKLFF. CDR3 nucleotide sequence: TGTGCCAGCAGTCCAACAGATACAACTAATGAAAAACTGTTTTTT. J is TRBJ1-4 and V is TRBV7-9; D is unresolved. Trimming stripped 6 bases from V and 0 bases from J, with 11 bases between. The CDR3 spans 15 residues. Germline V gives CDR1 SEHNR, CDR2 FQNEAQ (reference sequence).

The rearrangement links TRBV11-2 to TRBJ2-1; D might be TRBD1 (5 bases). There are 17 residues in the CDR3. CDR1 and CDR2 from the germline V gene are SGHAT and FQNNGV. V lost 5 bases and J 3 bases, leaving 20 bases between the germline ends. CDR3 region: CASSPERSTGVYNEQFF. The CDR3 DNA sequence: TGTGCCAGCAGCCCGGAACGATCCACAGGAGTCTACAATGAGCAGTTCTTC.

This clonotype occurred many times. The chain uses TRBV11-2 and TRBJ2-7, with a tentative D call TRBD2 (5 bases). The CDR3 is made up of 15 amino acids. The ends were cut back, 8 bases at V and 0 bases at J, with 17 bases in the middle. Germline loops: CDR1 SGHAT, CDR2 FQNNGV. The CDR3 sequence: CASQKDGKFSYEQYF. The CDR3 DNA reads TGTGCCAGCCAAAAGGACGGGAAGTTCTCCTACGAGCAGTACTTC.

The J gene is TRBJ2-1, the V gene TRBV27, with D hard to call. This CDR3 spans 12 amino acids. V was trimmed by 11 bases and J by 1 base, leaving 9 bases between them. CDR1 MNHEY and CDR2 SMNVEV come from the germline V gene (reference sequence). Written as DNA, the CDR3 is TGTGCCGTGACTGCTTCCTACAATGAGCAGTTCTTC. It specifies CAVTASYNEQFF.

This clonotype showed up just a few times. V gene TRBV7-9 combines with J gene TRBJ2-7; possible D gene TRBD2, 6 bases. V lost 4 bases and J lost 3, with 10 bases in between. Germline values: CDR1 SEHNR, CDR2 FQNEAQ (reference sequence). The CDR3 is made up of 13 amino acids. In DNA, the CDR3 is TGTGCCAGCAGCTCTAGCGTATTCTACGAGCAGTACTTC. Encoded protein: CASSSSVFYEQYF. Full variable domain (outside the CDR3, taken from reference TRBV7-9 and TRBJ2-7): DTGVSQNPRHKITKRGQNVTFRCDPISEHNRLYWYRQTLGQGPEFLTYFQNEAQLEKSRLLSDRFSAERPKGSFSTLEIQRTEQGDSAMYLCASSSSVFYEQYFGPGTRLTVT.

This clonotype was found many times. The chain joins TRBV27 to TRBJ2-1; D is ambiguous. Looked up from germline, CDR1 is MNHEY and CDR2 is SMNVEV (reference sequence). The V gene lost 0 bases and the J gene lost 3 bases, with 15 bases spanning the gap. The CDR3 is 17 residues long. CDR3 region: CASSLSLPSRFYNEQFF. The CDR3 DNA follows: TGTGCCAGCAGTTTATCTCTCCCCTCTCGATTCTACAATGAGCAGTTCTTC.